A selection of T cell receptor beta chains follows, all from one sample in a study of blood T cell repertoires in COVID-19. Clones were read by immunoSEQ multiplex PCR, and TCRdb kept only the in-frame ones, dropping some. The table shows some 190,000 clones, with more than 75% occurring only once. The source material was peripheral blood. Source of these receptors: a person between 65 and 80 years old with COVID-19, enrolled during active disease. Each CDR3 is given with its conserved first and last residue.

v_call: TRBV18
cdr3_aa: CASSLSGTALNYGYTF

v_call: TRBV7-3
cdr3_aa: CASSLSLGAGELFF

v_call: TRBV5-1
cdr3_aa: CASSLYLGQGTPDAYEQYF

v_call: TRBV19
cdr3_aa: CASSTGLRREQFF

v_call: TRBV15
cdr3_aa: CATEAGLATDTQYF

v_call: TRBV2
cdr3_aa: CASQWGGYGYTF

v_call: TRBV7-6
cdr3_aa: CASSLDSPYQETQYF

v_call: TRBV7-8
cdr3_aa: CASSPRDSSYEQYF

v_call: TRBV7-3
cdr3_aa: CASSLNFRTGGGNEQFF

v_call: TRBV19
cdr3_aa: CASSMDRDSNQPQHF

v_call: TRBV6-2/TRBV6-3
cdr3_aa: CASSPELRTAGRGTEAFF

v_call: TRBV27
cdr3_aa: CASNPSGGTYEQYF

v_call: TRBV7-2
cdr3_aa: CASSLKGGPPLHF

v_call: TRBV15
cdr3_aa: CATSRDLGASSGNTIYF

v_call: TRBV28
cdr3_aa: CASSFLRREIAKNIQYF

v_call: TRBV11-2
cdr3_aa: CGSIFSGANVLTF

v_call: TRBV18
cdr3_aa: CASSPLAGQGSRSSYEQYF

v_call: TRBV25-1
cdr3_aa: CASSASGVGEQYF

v_call: TRBV2
cdr3_aa: CASSEGGPSYEQYF

v_call: TRBV6-2/TRBV6-3
cdr3_aa: CASSFTANTGELFF

v_call: TRBV6-1
cdr3_aa: CASSSNGNEQFF

v_call: TRBV5-1
cdr3_aa: CASSLGTVNEQFF

v_call: TRBV7-3
cdr3_aa: CASSSGLAADTQYF

v_call: TRBV9
cdr3_aa: CASSPLVGRIEQFF

v_call: TRBV3-1/TRBV3-2
cdr3_aa: CASSQARGWSEQFF

v_call: TRBV14
cdr3_aa: CASSPPGPRGRLAFF

v_call: TRBV27
cdr3_aa: CASSLRSHPTDTQYF

v_call: TRBV5-8
cdr3_aa: CASSLGLDTQYF

v_call: TRBV19
cdr3_aa: CASSIGLGRGFFNEQFF

v_call: TRBV27
cdr3_aa: CASSLSLGGSYEQYF

v_call: TRBV29-1
cdr3_aa: CSVQQDGYTF

v_call: TRBV5-1
cdr3_aa: CASSLDLGAGTGGEQYF

v_call: TRBV5-4
cdr3_aa: CASSLRGGTYEQYF

v_call: TRBV29-1
cdr3_aa: CSVELWDRETVEQYF

v_call: TRBV19
cdr3_aa: CASSASLRTARQPQHF

v_call: TRBV19
cdr3_aa: CASRRTGTETQYF

v_call: TRBV7-8
cdr3_aa: CASSLERFSNQPQHF

v_call: TRBV4-1
cdr3_aa: CASSQGDTAGGYTF

v_call: TRBV10-3
cdr3_aa: CAIRDGTGWLPQHF

v_call: TRBV9
cdr3_aa: CASSVTGTLVRETQYF

v_call: TRBV7-2
cdr3_aa: CASSLNAPVVMPSGNTIYF

v_call: TRBV7-2
cdr3_aa: CASSFGWRGSSGANVLTF